Described below is a single TCR beta chain sequence and its context. No antigen is known for it. This specimen comes from a study of T cell responses to AZD1222 COVID-19 vaccine. Whole-study findings and limits: Just a handful of AZD1222 recipients tested seropositive at baseline. A mostly white British donor set with more females was recruited, and clonal diversity was possibly underestimated. Two AZD1222 doses significantly raised spike-specific TCR breadth and depth over controls. There were repertoire samples only from the period after the peak T cell response.

CDR3 size: 20 residues. V was trimmed by 1 base and J by 0 bases, leaving 24 bases between them. The repertoire was sequenced with immunoSEQ multiplex PCR; TCRdb's copy has only in-frame clones and lacks some. The data show roughly 150,000 clones, roughly 92% seen once. The material sequenced was peripheral blood, taken 28 days after the second AZD1222 dose. The chain uses TRBV23-1 and TRBJ1-2; D is possibly TRBD1 (6 bases). Being an ORF, TRBV23-1 has a function that is uncertain. The clonotype was recovered from an adult who received the AZD1222 COVID-19 vaccine. Written as DNA, the CDR3 is TGCGCCAGCAGTCAATACGCCGGGTGGGACAAACCCCCCGCTAACTATGGCTACACCTTC. Its protein is CASSQYAGWDKPPANYGYTF.